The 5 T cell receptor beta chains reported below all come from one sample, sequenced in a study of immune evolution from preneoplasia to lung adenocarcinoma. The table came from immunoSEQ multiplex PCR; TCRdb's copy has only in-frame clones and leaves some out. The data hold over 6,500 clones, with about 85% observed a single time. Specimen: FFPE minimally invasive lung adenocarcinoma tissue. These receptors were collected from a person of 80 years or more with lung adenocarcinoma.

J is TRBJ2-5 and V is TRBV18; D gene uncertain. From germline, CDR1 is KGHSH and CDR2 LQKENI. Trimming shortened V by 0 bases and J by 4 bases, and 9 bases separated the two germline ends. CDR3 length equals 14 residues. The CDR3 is CASSPPTPGETQYF. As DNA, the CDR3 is TGTGCCAGCTCACCACCCACGCCGGGAGAGACCCAGTACTTC.

The DNA of the CDR3 is TGTGCCAGCAGCTTATGGGAGGGCGCGCAGTATTTT. Its translation: CASSLWEGAQYF. The rearrangement links TRBV7-2 to TRBJ2-3; 7 nucleotides match TRBD2. Germline trimming cut 2 bases from V and 10 bases from J; bases unmatched to any gene: 3. Germline values: CDR1 SGHTA, CDR2 FQGNSA. CDR3 size: 12 residues.

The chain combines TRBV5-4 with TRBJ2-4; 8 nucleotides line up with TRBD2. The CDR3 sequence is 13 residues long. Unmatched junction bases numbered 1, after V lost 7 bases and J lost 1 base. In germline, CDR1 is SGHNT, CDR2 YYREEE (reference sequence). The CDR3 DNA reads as TGTGCCAGCGGCGGGGGGGCCAAAAACATTCAGTACTTC. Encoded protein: CASGGGAKNIQYF.

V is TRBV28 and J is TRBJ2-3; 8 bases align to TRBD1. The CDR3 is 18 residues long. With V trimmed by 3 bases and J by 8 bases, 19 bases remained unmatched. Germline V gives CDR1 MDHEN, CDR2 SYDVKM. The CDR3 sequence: CASSFSGGRGPERSTQYF. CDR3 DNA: TGTGCCAGCAGTTTCTCAGGAGGCAGGGGGCCGGAAAGGAGTACGCAGTATTTT.

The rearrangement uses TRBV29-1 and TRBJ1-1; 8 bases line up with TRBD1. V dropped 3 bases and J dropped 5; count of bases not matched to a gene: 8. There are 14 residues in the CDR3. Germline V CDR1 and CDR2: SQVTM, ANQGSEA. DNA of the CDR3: TGCAGCGTTGATCCCGGGACAGGTTCTACTGAAGCTTTCTTT. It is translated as CSVDPGTGSTEAFF.